The TCR beta chain described here comes from a study of T cell responses to AZD1222 COVID-19 vaccine. The germline gives CDR1 SNHLY, CDR2 FYNNEI. The CDR3 extends over 12 amino acids. Trimming removed 1 base at V and 4 bases at J, with 2 bases between. Some clones are missing from TCRdb's copy, which holds only in-frame ones; the method was immunoSEQ multiplex PCR. In the table there are roughly 200,000 clones, approximately 89% of which are singletons. The J gene is TRBJ1-3, the V gene TRBV2, with no clear D. The source material was peripheral blood, sampled 28 days after the second AZD1222 dose. The sequence was collected from an adult who received the AZD1222 COVID-19 vaccine. CDR3 loop: CASSEGGNTIYF. CDR3 sequence (DNA): TGTGCCAGCAGTGAAGGAGGAAACACCATATATTTT.